The 26 T cell receptor beta chains presented below share a single source sample, sequenced in a study of glioma-infiltrating T cells after dendritic cell vaccination. TCRdb's table, derived via immunoSEQ multiplex PCR, lists solely in-frame clones and lacks some. Found here are roughly 90,000 clones, about nine tenths of them singletons; the top ten hold approximately 15%. The sample here was blood, taken before dendritic cell vaccination. These receptors were collected from a human donor with glioblastoma.

Remarks on this clone: The sample contains more than one DNA sequence encoding this CDR3. The rearrangement joins TRBV2 to TRBJ1-1; 11 positions match TRBD1. V shed 6 bases and J 0 bases; nucleotides not matched to a gene: 0. Germline-derived CDR1 and CDR2 are SNHLY and FYNNEI. The CDR3 is 14 amino acids. CDR3 sequence reads: CASRDRGLNTEAFF. The CDR3 DNA reads as TGTGCCAGCAGGGACAGGGGGCTGAACACTGAAGCTTTCTTT.

The gene calls are TRBV10-3 and TRBJ2-1; D may be TRBD1 (6 bases). CDR3 length: 13 amino acids. V lost 8 bases and J lost 10, with 18 bases in between. Germline assignment: CDR1 ENHRY and CDR2 SYGVKD. CDR3 protein: CAISGTQVPEQFF. CDR3 nucleotides: TGTGCCATCTCCGGGACACAGGTACCCGAGCAGTTCTTC.

The rearrangement joins TRBV6-6 to TRBJ2-2; possible D gene TRBD1, 6 bases. This CDR3 spans 16 amino acids. Germline loops: CDR1 MNHNY, CDR2 SVGAGI (reference sequence). Trimming stripped 0 bases from V and 6 bases from J, with 14 bases between. The CDR3 region has the DNA TGTGCCAGCAGTTACTCCCCGCAGACAGGCGCCGGGGAGCTGTTTTTT. Its protein is CASSYSPQTGAGELFF.

The chain recombines TRBV6-5 with TRBJ2-1; the match to TRBD2 covers 7 bases. This CDR3 is built from 15 residues. Unmatched junction bases numbered 7, after V lost 4 bases and J lost 4 bases. CDR1 and CDR2 (germline): MNHEY, SVGAGI. CDR3 nucleotide sequence: TGTGCCAGCAGTTCCTCTGGGGGGGGTTACAATGAGCAGTTCTTC. Its protein is CASSSSGGGYNEQFF.

This sequence joins TRBV5-6 and TRBJ2-1; 15 nucleotides line up with TRBD2. Germline CDR1 and CDR2: SGHDT and YYEEEE. CDR3 length: 17 residues. With 6 bases clipped from V and 6 bases from J, the junction kept 10 bases outside the gene matches. The CDR3 here is CASTPGLAGGFSNEQFF. CDR3 in DNA: TGTGCCAGCACCCCAGGACTAGCGGGGGGGTTTAGCAATGAGCAGTTCTTC.

The J gene is TRBJ1-2, the V gene TRBV29-1; D might be TRBD1 (5 bases). Germline CDR1 SQVTM, CDR2 ANQGSEA. The CDR3 length is 14 residues. Trimming stripped 0 bases from V and 5 bases from J, with 13 bases between. CDR3 nucleotide sequence: TGCAGCGTTGAAGATTTGGCGGGGCCATATGGCTACACCTTC. Residues: CSVEDLAGPYGYTF.

V is TRBV2 and J is TRBJ1-1, with 8 bases that match TRBD1. The length of the CDR3 is 13 residues. Trimming removed 6 bases from V and 2 bases from J; junction bases left unmatched: 2. Germline V CDR1 and CDR2: SNHLY, FYNNEI. The CDR3 coding sequence is TGTGCCAGCAGGACAGGGGAAAACACTGAAGCTTTCTTT. It codes for CASRTGENTEAFF. Complete variable domain (other parts from reference TRBV2 and TRBJ1-1): EPEVTQTPSHQVTQMGQEVILRCVPISNHLYFYWYRQILGQKVEFLVSFYNNEISEKSEIFDDQFSVERPDGSNFTLKIRSTKLEDSAMYFCASRTGENTEAFFGQGTRLTVV.

The chain links TRBV5-4 to TRBJ2-7; 9 nucleotides align to TRBD1. Per the germline V gene, CDR1 is SGHNT and CDR2 is YYREEE (reference sequence). V trimming: 4 bases; J trimming: 2 bases; junction bases outside the gene matches: 4. CDR3 length: 14 residues. The CDR3 sequence is CASSTGQGAYEQYF. In DNA form, the CDR3 reads TGTGCCAGCAGCACGGGACAGGGAGCCTACGAGCAGTACTTC.

V gene TRBV15 combines with J gene TRBJ1-2; D may be TRBD1 (6 bases). The V end was cut by 3 bases, the J end by 4 bases, with 18 bases between. CDR3 length: 16 amino acids. CDR1 is LNHNV and CDR2 is YYDKDF in the germline V gene (reference sequence). This CDR3 is CATSSERGAFVYGYTF. CDR3 DNA sequence: TGTGCCACCAGCAGCGAGCGGGGGGCTTTTGTCTATGGCTACACCTTC.

The chain has TRBV6-1 and TRBJ2-4, with D tentatively TRBD1 (5 bases). Trimming cost V 5 bases and J 6 bases, with 17 bases left between them. Germline CDR1 and CDR2: MNHNS and SASEGT. The CDR3 runs 15 residues. CDR3 sequence (DNA): TGTGCCAGCAGTTCCCAGCCAGGACAAGTAAACATTCAGTACTTC. As protein: CASSSQPGQVNIQYF.

The gene calls are TRBV5-4 and TRBJ2-7; D is unclear. Trimming took off 0 bases at V and 0 bases at J, with 7 bases between the two ends. Germline V gene data show CDR1 as SGHNT and CDR2 as YYREEE (reference sequence). The CDR3 runs 14 residues. Written as DNA, the CDR3 is TGTGCCAGCAGCTTGGGGCGGAGCTCCTACGAGCAGTACTTC. This codes for CASSLGRSSYEQYF.

This clone was recorded a few times. The chain has TRBV10-3 and TRBJ1-1; 8 nucleotides match TRBD1. With 6 bases clipped from V and 7 bases from J, the junction kept 4 bases outside the gene matches. The CDR3 is 12 amino acids. The germline CDR1 and CDR2 sequences are ENHRY and SYGVKD. CDR3 residues: CAISPGQGEAFF. The CDR3 nucleotides read TGTGCCATCAGCCCCGGACAGGGTGAAGCTTTCTTT.

The V call is TRBV6-1, the J call TRBJ2-7; possibly TRBD1 for D (7 bases). The CDR3 runs to 16 residues. With 0 bases removed from V and 2 bases from J, the gap between germline ends came to 14 bases. Germline lookup yields CDR1 MNHNS and CDR2 SASEGT. In nucleotides, the CDR3 is TGTGCCAGCAGTGAAGCTGGGGGGACAGAGACCTACGAGCAGTACTTC. This sequence encodes CASSEAGGTETYEQYF.

V usage is TRBV4-1 and J usage is TRBJ1-1; D is unclear. Trimming took off 0 bases at V and 4 bases at J, with 12 bases between the two ends. Germline V gives CDR1 MGHRA, CDR2 YSYEKL. This CDR3 contains 15 residues. CDR3 sequence: CASSQEGGRPTEAFF. DNA for the CDR3: TGCGCCAGCAGCCAAGAGGGAGGCAGACCCACTGAAGCTTTCTTT.

The V call is TRBV9, the J call TRBJ2-7; weak D call: TRBD1 (6 bases). The germline V gene encodes CDR1 SGDLS and CDR2 YYNGEE. V was pared by 3 bases and J by 5 bases, with 15 bases between. This CDR3 has 14 residues. The DNA of the CDR3 is TGTGCCAGCAGCGCACAGGGTACCGACAACGAGCAGTACTTC. It encodes CASSAQGTDNEQYF.

This clone occurred once. This chain uses TRBV7-3 with TRBJ2-3; 7 nucleotides align to TRBD2. Germline V gives CDR1 SGHTA, CDR2 FQGTGA. After removal of 3 bases from V and 5 bases from J, the junction contained 5 bases not matched to a gene. This CDR3 has 14 residues. Here the CDR3 reads CASSFGLVGDTQYF. In DNA, the CDR3 is TGTGCCAGCAGCTTCGGACTAGTGGGAGATACGCAGTATTTT.

This clone is a singleton in its sample. This chain joins TRBV29-1 and TRBJ2-5; 10 nucleotides align to TRBD1. Losses at the gene ends were 7 bases for V and 0 bases for J; bases not matched to a gene: 5. Germline V gene sequence: CDR1 SQVTM, CDR2 ANQGSEA. This CDR3 has 14 residues. The CDR3 reads CSATGTGDQETQYF. The CDR3 nucleotides are TGCAGCGCCACCGGGACAGGGGACCAAGAGACCCAGTACTTC.

The rearrangement links TRBV7-9 to TRBJ2-7; 10 positions match TRBD1. CDR1 and CDR2 from the germline V gene are SEHNR and FQNEAQ (reference sequence). The CDR3 loop spans 15 amino acids. The V and J ends lost 5 bases and 6 bases, in that order; junction bases with no gene match: 10. CDR3 coding DNA: TGTGCCAGCAGCACCACCGGGACAGGGGTAATCGAGCAGTACTTC. This translates into CASSTTGTGVIEQYF.

The chain recombines TRBV11-2 with TRBJ2-7; 11 positions agree with TRBD1. The CDR3 contains 17 residues. Germline V gene sequence: CDR1 SGHAT, CDR2 FQNNGV. The V segment lost 5 bases and the J segment 2 bases; nucleotides outside the gene matches: 11. The DNA for the CDR3 is TGTGCCAGCAGCCCCTCATCCGGGACAGGGGGGCCCTACGAGCAGTACTTC. This sequence encodes CASSPSSGTGGPYEQYF.

CDR3 in DNA: TGTGCCAACTTGGACAGGGTGCTAGGGACCCAGTACTTC. It yields the protein CANLDRVLGTQYF. The rearrangement links TRBV28 to TRBJ2-5; 8 nucleotides match TRBD1. CDR1 is MDHEN, CDR2 SYDVKM, per germline. J was trimmed by 7 bases and V by 10 bases; bases with no gene match: 11. The CDR3 length is 13 residues.

This chain joins TRBV7-3 and TRBJ2-5; TRBD2 agrees at 14 bases. Germline CDR1 is SGHTA and CDR2 is FQGTGA. The CDR3 loop spans 17 amino acids. V was pared by 2 bases and J by 1 base, with 3 bases of the junction left unmatched. The chain's CDR3 is CASSLGTSGGTQETQYF. CDR3 coding DNA: TGTGCCAGCAGCTTAGGGACTAGCGGGGGTACCCAAGAGACCCAGTACTTC.

The chain uses TRBV10-3 and TRBJ2-3; 9 bases line up with TRBD2. The V segment lost 8 bases and the J segment 6 bases; nucleotides outside the gene matches: 12. The CDR3 covers 15 residues. CDR1 and CDR2 (germline): ENHRY, SYGVKD. For the CDR3, the DNA is TGTGCCATCGAGGCGGGGGGGCCGGCCGGGGATACGCAGTATTTT. Its translation is CAIEAGGPAGDTQYF.

The rearrangement links TRBV28 to TRBJ2-7; no reliable D call. The CDR3 sequence is 13 residues long. Looked up from germline, CDR1 is MDHEN and CDR2 is SYDVKM. Trimming shortened V by 8 bases and J by 0 bases, and 11 bases separated the two germline ends. The CDR3 nucleotides are TGTGCCAGCTTAAGCGAGACCTCCTACGAGCAGTACTTC. It translates to CASLSETSYEQYF.

This chain connects TRBV11-3 to TRBJ2-3; 10 nucleotides match TRBD2. The CDR3 totals 14 residues. V shed 1 base, J shed 5 bases, and the junction held 0 bases outside the gene matches. Germline V gene lookup returns CDR1 SGHNT and CDR2 YENEEA. CDR3 sequence (DNA): TGTGCCAGCAGCTTAGGACTAGCGGGAGATACGCAGTATTTT. Encoded protein: CASSLGLAGDTQYF.

In DNA, the CDR3 is TGTGCCTGGAGTGTAGGGGGGGCGCGGAACACTGAAGCTTTCTTT. It encodes CAWSVGGARNTEAFF. The chain recombines TRBV30 with TRBJ1-1, with D perhaps TRBD1 (6 bases). This CDR3 comprises 15 residues. The ends were cut back, 0 bases at V and 1 base at J, with 12 bases in the middle. Looked up from germline, CDR1 is GTSNPN and CDR2 is SVGIG (reference sequence).

The chain links TRBV7-9 to TRBJ1-1; D is possibly TRBD1 (6 bases). V lost 5 bases to trimming and J lost 0 bases, with 10 bases between them. Germline values: CDR1 SEHNR, CDR2 FQNEAQ (reference sequence). The CDR3 sequence is 14 residues long. The CDR3: CASSEGHMNTEAFF. The DNA for the CDR3 is TGTGCCAGCAGCGAGGGACATATGAACACTGAAGCTTTCTTT.